Each of the 29 T cell receptor beta chains below was sequenced from the same sample in a study of blood T cell repertoires in COVID-19. TCRdb's copy holds only in-frame clones and misses some; the assay was immunoSEQ multiplex PCR. Of about 50,000 clones in the sample, 86% were seen once. Sequenced material: peripheral blood. The origin of the receptors is a man aged 55 to 69 with active or convalescent COVID-19.

The chain carries TRBV7-9 and TRBJ1-2, with 12 bases that match TRBD1. The CDR3 is 14 residues long. The V and J ends lost 5 bases and 5 bases, in that order; junction bases with no gene match: 3. The germline V gene has CDR1 SEHNR and CDR2 FQNEAQ (reference sequence). CDR3 in DNA: TGTGCCAGCAGCCGGGGACAGGGGGCTTATGGCTACACCTTC. This encodes CASSRGQGAYGYTF.

The chain recombines TRBV3-1 (or the pseudogene TRBV3-2) with TRBJ2-7; D gene unclear. The CDR3 loop spans 14 amino acids. V was shortened by 2 bases and J by 1 base, with 9 bases between the two germline ends. Germline CDR1 and CDR2: LGHDT and YNNKEL (reference sequence). This CDR3 reads CASSQRSSSYEQYF. CDR3 coding DNA: TGTGCCAGCAGCCAACGGTCATCTTCCTACGAGCAGTACTTC.

V gene TRBV10-3 combines with J gene TRBJ2-7, with TRBD1 matching over 9 bases. Germline V CDR1 and CDR2: ENHRY, SYGVKD. CDR3 length: 14 amino acids. Trimming at V came to 6 bases and at J to 5 bases, leaving 8 bases not matched to a gene. CDR3 DNA: TGTGCCATCAGAACAACAGGGGGCCTAAACGAGCAGTACTTC. It codes for CAIRTTGGLNEQYF.

The J gene is TRBJ2-4, the V gene TRBV2; possible D gene TRBD2, 5 bases. Germline V lookup: CDR1 SNHLY, CDR2 FYNNEI. The CDR3 runs to 12 residues. Trimming took off 5 bases at V and 8 bases at J, with 10 bases between the two ends. The CDR3 DNA reads as TGTGCCAGCAGTCCGGGCGGGTACATTCAGTACTTC. It yields the protein CASSPGGYIQYF.

The chain is built from TRBV19 and TRBJ1-1, with unresolved D. The V end lost 0 bases, the J end lost 7 bases, and 6 bases lay between the germline ends. The CDR3 covers 12 residues. Germline V gene lookup returns CDR1 LNHDA and CDR2 SQIVND (reference sequence). The CDR3 DNA reads TGTGCCAGTAGTATAGATCTTATTGAAGCTTTCTTT. Protein: CASSIDLIEAFF.

V usage is TRBV4-1 and J usage is TRBJ1-6, with 9 bases fitting TRBD1. The CDR3 has 16 residues. CDR1 is MGHRA and CDR2 is YSYEKL in the germline V gene. J lost 9 bases, V lost 1 base, and 7 bases had no gene match. DNA for the CDR3: TGCGCCAGCAGCCAAGCGGGACAGGGAGGACGTTCACCCCTCCACTTT. This codes for CASSQAGQGGRSPLHF.

The rearrangement links TRBV21-1 to TRBJ1-6; the DNA was not compared with TRBD1, the D call given in the table. TRBV21-1 corresponds to a pseudogene. CDR3 size: 17 residues. CDR3 in amino acids: CASRAVDTKTNNSPLHF. The CDR3 bases are TGTGCCAGCAGAGCAGTGGACACCAAAACCAATAATTCACCCCTCCACTTT.

This chain connects TRBV10-3 to TRBJ1-5; D is perhaps TRBD1 (5 bases). Germline V gene data show CDR1 as ENHRY and CDR2 as SYGVKD. V was trimmed by 2 bases and J by 3 bases, leaving 11 bases between them. This CDR3 is built from 15 residues. The CDR3, as DNA: TGTGCCATCAGTGAGGGTTTGACAGACAATCAGCCCCAGCATTTT. Translating it yields CAISEGLTDNQPQHF.

V gene TRBV4-3 combines with J gene TRBJ1-2; 9 nucleotides agree with TRBD1. CDR1 is LGHNA, CDR2 YSLEER, per germline. The CDR3 runs to 16 residues. Trimming took 3 bases from V and 3 from J; bases not matched to a gene: 8. For the CDR3, the DNA is TGCGCCAGCAGCCATAAATCCGGGACAGGGTACTATGGCTACACCTTC. It codes for CASSHKSGTGYYGYTF.

V is TRBV27 and J is TRBJ1-2; possibly TRBD1 for D (6 bases). The CDR3 runs to 14 residues. CDR1 is MNHEY, CDR2 SMNVEV, per germline (reference sequence). Trimming took off 9 bases at V and 3 bases at J, with 17 bases between the two ends. CDR3 nucleotides: TGTGCCAGTTCCGGACAGTTAAGGGACTATGGCTACACCTTC. Its protein product is CASSGQLRDYGYTF.

The rearrangement uses TRBV21-1 and TRBJ1-2. TRBV21-1 is shown as a pseudogene. This CDR3 has 12 residues. The CDR3 is CATGFDGSGYTF. The CDR3 DNA is TGTGCCACCGGGTTCGATGGTTCCGGCTACACCTTC.

This sequence joins TRBV5-6 and TRBJ2-3, with a weak D call TRBD2 (5 bases). The CDR3 loop spans 15 amino acids. Germline values: CDR1 SGHDT, CDR2 YYEEEE. Trimming shortened V by 1 base and J by 3 bases, and 12 bases separated the two germline ends. CDR3 nucleotide sequence: TGTGCCAGCAGCTTGAGAGCGGTCGCGACAGATACGCAGTATTTT. This codes for CASSLRAVATDTQYF.

This clone was found once. The chain carries TRBV12-3 or TRBV12-4 and TRBJ1-2, with a tentative D call TRBD1 (6 bases). This CDR3 contains 13 residues. Trimming left V 6 bases short and J 3 bases short, with 11 bases between. The CDR3 loop is CASSFGTYYGYTF. The CDR3 nucleotides read TGTGCCAGCAGCTTCGGGACATACTATGGCTACACCTTC.

V is TRBV4-1 and J is TRBJ2-7; a possible D gene is TRBD2 (5 bases). This CDR3 comprises 11 residues. CDR1 MGHRA and CDR2 YSYEKL come from the germline V gene. V lost 5 bases to trimming and J lost 4 bases, with 6 bases between them. CDR3 DNA sequence: TGCGCCAGCAGCGGGAGTTACGAGCAGTACTTC. The encoded protein is CASSGSYEQYF.

The V gene is TRBV11-2, the J gene TRBJ1-1; D not certain. CDR1 is SGHAT, CDR2 FQNNGV, per germline. V was trimmed by 4 bases and J by 8 bases, leaving 8 bases between them. This CDR3 is built from 11 residues. The CDR3 DNA follows: TGTGCCAGCAGCTCTTACGGGGAAGCTTTCTTT. This codes for CASSSYGEAFF.

The CDR3 nucleotides read TGTGCCAGCAGTTACCGGACAGGAGGCGAGCAGTACTTC. Its protein is CASSYRTGGEQYF. The V call is TRBV12-3 or TRBV12-4, the J call TRBJ2-7; 7 bases align to TRBD1. This CDR3 region has 13 residues. Trimming removed 4 bases from V and 6 bases from J; junction bases left unmatched: 6.

The chain is built from TRBV5-1 and TRBJ2-1; TRBD1 might be the D (6 bases). Germline CDR1 reads SGHRS; CDR2 reads YFSETQ. The CDR3 has 16 amino acids. Trimming took off 3 bases at V and 7 bases at J, with 20 bases between the two ends. The CDR3 protein is CASSSQFEGVDNEQFF. The CDR3 DNA reads TGCGCCAGCAGCTCCCAGTTCGAGGGGGTTGATAATGAGCAGTTCTTC.

The chain carries TRBV25-1 and TRBJ1-2; TRBD1 might be the D (6 bases). V lost 1 base to trimming and J lost 3 bases, with 12 bases between them. This CDR3 comprises 15 residues. CDR1 is MGHDK, CDR2 SYGVNS, per germline. This CDR3 is CASSESPAGDYGYTF. The CDR3 DNA reads TGTGCCAGCAGTGAATCCCCGGCAGGGGACTATGGCTACACCTTC.

The CDR3 region is CASSAGQLLNSYEQYF. The CDR3 region has the DNA TGCGCCAGCAGTGCTGGACAGTTGTTGAACTCCTACGAGCAGTACTTC. The rearrangement links TRBV5-1 to TRBJ2-7, with D possibly matching TRBD1 (6 bases). The CDR3 has 16 amino acids. In germline, CDR1 is SGHRS, CDR2 YFSETQ. The V end was cut by 5 bases, the J end by 0 bases, with 18 bases between.

The J gene is TRBJ2-7, the V gene TRBV5-4, with D perhaps matching TRBD1 (5 bases). Germline CDR1 SGHNT, CDR2 YYREEE (reference sequence). The CDR3 contains 15 residues. Trimming pared 4 bases from V and 1 base from J, leaving 15 bases between. The CDR3 nucleotides are TGTGCCAGCAGCCCCGACAGCCCCGCATCCTACGAGCAGTACTTC. The encoded protein is CASSPDSPASYEQYF. The variable domain in full, completed from reference TRBV5-4 and TRBJ2-7, reads ETGVTQSPTHLIKTRGQQVTLRCSSQSGHNTVSWYQQALGQGPQFIFQYYREEENGRGNFPPRFSGLQFPNYSSELNVNALELDDSALYLCASSPDSPASYEQYFGPGTRLTVT.

The V and J genes are TRBV18 and TRBJ2-3; 10 bases map to TRBD2. V shed 5 bases and J 5 bases; nucleotides not matched to a gene: 7. The CDR3 consists of 15 residues. Germline loops: CDR1 KGHSH, CDR2 LQKENI. The DNA of the CDR3 is TGTGCCAGCTCATTTGGGACTAGCGCTGAAGATACGCAGTATTTT. Its translation is CASSFGTSAEDTQYF. Filled out from reference TRBV18 and TRBJ2-3, the complete variable domain reads NAGVMQNPRHLVRRRGQEARLRCSPMKGHSHVYWYRQLPEEGLKFMVYLQKENIIDESGMPKERFSAEFPKEGPSILRIQQVVRGDSAAYFCASSFGTSAEDTQYFGPGTRLTVL.

The rearrangement links TRBV28 to TRBJ2-1, with 10 positions matching TRBD2. Unmatched junction bases numbered 13, after V lost 5 bases and J lost 9 bases. Germline CDR1 MDHEN, CDR2 SYDVKM. The CDR3 is 16 amino acids. Here the CDR3 reads CASSPFSGGSNREQFF. CDR3 DNA sequence: TGTGCCAGCAGTCCTTTTAGCGGGGGGTCTAATCGTGAGCAGTTCTTC.

J is TRBJ1-2 and V is TRBV7-9; tentatively, D is TRBD1 (6 bases). Germline V gene lookup returns CDR1 SEHNR and CDR2 FQNEAQ (reference sequence). The CDR3 extends over 13 amino acids. V was clipped by 5 bases and J by 8 bases, with 15 bases between them. CDR3: CASSLSGGSGYTF. DNA of the CDR3: TGTGCCAGCAGCCTCAGCGGGGGCAGCGGCTACACCTTC.

The CDR3, as DNA: TGTGCCAGCAGTGCATTGCAGGGGACATCAGATAGCTACACCTTC. Amino acids: CASSALQGTSDSYTF. The chain recombines TRBV2 with TRBJ1-2; D possibly corresponds to TRBD1 (6 bases). The CDR3 totals 15 residues. V was clipped by 4 bases and J by 9 bases, with 21 bases between them. Germline V gene sequence: CDR1 SNHLY, CDR2 FYNNEI.

V and J are TRBV12-3 or TRBV12-4 and TRBJ1-4; D perhaps matches TRBD1 (5 bases). The CDR3 contains 13 residues. The ends were cut back, 2 bases at V and 7 bases at J, with 8 bases in the middle. The CDR3 DNA reads TGTGCCAGCAGTTTATGGCAGGGTGAAAAACTGTTTTTT. Translation gives CASSLWQGEKLFF.

This clone was recorded once. V usage is TRBV7-3 and J usage is TRBJ2-5; TRBD2 matches 9 bases. The CDR3 extends over 15 amino acids. The J segment lost 5 bases and the V segment lost 3 bases, leaving 7 bases of the junction unmatched. Germline-derived CDR1 and CDR2 are SGHTA and FQGTGA. The CDR3 is CASSFGGGARETQYF. The CDR3 region has the DNA TGTGCCAGCAGCTTTGGCGGGGGGGCCCGGGAGACCCAGTACTTC.

The V gene is TRBV27, the J gene TRBJ1-2, with 10 positions matching TRBD1. V lost 6 bases to trimming and J lost 8 bases; unmatched junction nucleotides: 6. The CDR3 runs 13 residues. Germline CDR1 and CDR2: MNHEY and SMNVEV (reference sequence). CDR3 region: CASSRQGADGYTF. CDR3 nucleotides: TGTGCCAGCAGCCGACAGGGGGCGGACGGCTACACCTTC.

This sequence joins TRBV9 and TRBJ1-4; D is unresolved. With 3 bases removed from V and 6 bases from J, the gap between germline ends came to 12 bases. CDR1 and CDR2 (germline): SGDLS, YYNGEE. The CDR3 is 14 residues long. The CDR3 region has the DNA TGTGCCAGCAGCGCCAATTCTATCGATGAAAAACTGTTTTTT. Translation gives CASSANSIDEKLFF.

The chain couples TRBV28 to TRBJ2-5; TRBD2 agrees at 14 bases. The CDR3 loop spans 19 amino acids. With V trimmed by 4 bases and J by 5 bases, 15 bases remained unmatched. From germline, CDR1 is MDHEN and CDR2 SYDVKM. This CDR3 reads CASSSPQVGTSGGVETQYF. CDR3 coding DNA: TGTGCCAGCAGTTCCCCCCAGGTTGGGACTAGCGGGGGTGTGGAGACCCAGTACTTC.